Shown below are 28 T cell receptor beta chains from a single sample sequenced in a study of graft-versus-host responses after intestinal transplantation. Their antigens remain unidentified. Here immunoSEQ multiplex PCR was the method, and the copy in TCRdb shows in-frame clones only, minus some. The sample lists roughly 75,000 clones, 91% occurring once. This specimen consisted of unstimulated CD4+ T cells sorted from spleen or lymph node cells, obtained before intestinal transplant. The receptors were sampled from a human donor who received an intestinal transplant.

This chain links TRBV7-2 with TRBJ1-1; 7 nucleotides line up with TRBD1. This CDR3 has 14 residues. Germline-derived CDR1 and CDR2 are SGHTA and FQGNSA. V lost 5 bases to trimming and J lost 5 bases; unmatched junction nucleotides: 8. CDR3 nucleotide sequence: TGTGCCAGCAGCCCCTCAGGGGGGATAACTGAAGCTTTCTTT. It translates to CASSPSGGITEAFF.

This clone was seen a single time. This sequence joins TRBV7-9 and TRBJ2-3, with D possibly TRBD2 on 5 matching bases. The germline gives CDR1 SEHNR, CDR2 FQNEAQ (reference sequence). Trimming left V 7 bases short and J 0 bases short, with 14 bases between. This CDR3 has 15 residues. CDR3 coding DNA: TGTGCCAGCACCCTTGTAAGCGGTAGCACAGATACGCAGTATTTT. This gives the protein CASTLVSGSTDTQYF.

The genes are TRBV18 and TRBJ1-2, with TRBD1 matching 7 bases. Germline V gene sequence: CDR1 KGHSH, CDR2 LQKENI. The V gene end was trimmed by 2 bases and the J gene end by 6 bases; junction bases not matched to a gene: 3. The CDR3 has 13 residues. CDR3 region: CASSPTGVDGYTF. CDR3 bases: TGTGCCAGCTCACCAACAGGGGTAGATGGCTACACCTTC.

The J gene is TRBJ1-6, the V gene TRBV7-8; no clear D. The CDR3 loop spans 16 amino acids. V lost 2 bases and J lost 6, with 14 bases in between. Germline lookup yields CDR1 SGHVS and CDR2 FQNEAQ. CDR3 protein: CASSLFAGLSNSPLHF. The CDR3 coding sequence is TGTGCCAGCAGCTTATTCGCAGGCCTCTCTAATTCACCCCTCCACTTT.

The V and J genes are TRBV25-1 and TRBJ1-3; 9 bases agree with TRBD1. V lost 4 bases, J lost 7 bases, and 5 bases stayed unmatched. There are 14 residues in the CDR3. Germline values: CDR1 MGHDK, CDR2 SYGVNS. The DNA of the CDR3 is TGTGCCAGCAGTGCTACAGGGGGCTTTAACACCATATATTTT. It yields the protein CASSATGGFNTIYF. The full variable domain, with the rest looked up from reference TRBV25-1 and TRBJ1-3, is EADIYQTPRYLVIGTGKKITLECSQTMGHDKMYWYQQDPGMELHLIHYSYGVNSTEKGDLSSESTVSRIRTEHFPLTLESARPSHTSQYLCASSATGGFNTIYFGEGSWLTVV.

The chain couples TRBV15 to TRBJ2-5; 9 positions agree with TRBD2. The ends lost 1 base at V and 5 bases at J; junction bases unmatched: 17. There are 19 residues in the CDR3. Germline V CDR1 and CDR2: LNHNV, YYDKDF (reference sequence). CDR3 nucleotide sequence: TGTGCCACCAGCAGAGGCCGGGGGTCGAGGGTAGCGGGGGATGAGACCCAGTACTTC. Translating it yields CATSRGRGSRVAGDETQYF.

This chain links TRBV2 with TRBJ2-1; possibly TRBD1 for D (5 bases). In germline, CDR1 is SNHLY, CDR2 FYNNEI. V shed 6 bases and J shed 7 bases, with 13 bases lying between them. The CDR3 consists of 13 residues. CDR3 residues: CASSPSKGNEQFF. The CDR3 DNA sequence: TGTGCCAGCAGCCCGTCGAAGGGGAATGAGCAGTTCTTC.

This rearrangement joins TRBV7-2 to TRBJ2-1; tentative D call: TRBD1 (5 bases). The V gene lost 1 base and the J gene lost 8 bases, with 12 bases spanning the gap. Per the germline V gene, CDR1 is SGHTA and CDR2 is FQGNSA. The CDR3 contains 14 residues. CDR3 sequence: CASSLDRYGDEQFF. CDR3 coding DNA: TGTGCCAGCAGCTTAGACAGGTATGGGGATGAGCAGTTCTTC.

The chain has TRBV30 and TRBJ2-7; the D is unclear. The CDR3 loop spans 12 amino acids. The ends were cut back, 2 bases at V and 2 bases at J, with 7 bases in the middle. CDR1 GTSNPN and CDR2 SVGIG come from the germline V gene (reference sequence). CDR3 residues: CAWSSQTYEQYF. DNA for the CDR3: TGTGCCTGGAGTTCTCAGACCTACGAGCAGTACTTC.

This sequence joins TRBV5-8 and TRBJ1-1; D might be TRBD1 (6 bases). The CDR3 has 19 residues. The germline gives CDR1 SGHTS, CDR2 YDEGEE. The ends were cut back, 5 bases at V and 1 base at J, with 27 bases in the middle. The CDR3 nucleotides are TGTGCCAGCAGTATTGGAGTACACAACGGGGACATTAGGAACACTGAAGCTTTCTTT. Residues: CASSIGVHNGDIRNTEAFF. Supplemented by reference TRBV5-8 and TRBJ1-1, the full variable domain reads EAGVTQSPTHLIKTRGQQATLRCSPISGHTSVYWYQQALGLGLQFLLWYDEGEERNRGNFPPRFSGRQFPNYSSELNVNALELEDSALYLCASSIGVHNGDIRNTEAFFGQGTRLTVV.

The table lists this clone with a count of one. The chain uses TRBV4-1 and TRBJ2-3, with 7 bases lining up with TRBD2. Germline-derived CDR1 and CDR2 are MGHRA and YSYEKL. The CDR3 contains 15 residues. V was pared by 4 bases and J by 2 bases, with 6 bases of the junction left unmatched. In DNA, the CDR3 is TGCGCCAGCAGCCGAAGGGAGGGTTCCACAGATACGCAGTATTTT. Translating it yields CASSRREGSTDTQYF.

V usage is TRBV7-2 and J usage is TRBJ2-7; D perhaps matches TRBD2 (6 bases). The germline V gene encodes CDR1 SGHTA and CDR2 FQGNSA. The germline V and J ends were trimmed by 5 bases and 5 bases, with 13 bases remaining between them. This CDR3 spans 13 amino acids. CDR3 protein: CASSDTSIHEQYF. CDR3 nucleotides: TGTGCCAGCAGCGATACTAGCATCCACGAGCAGTACTTC.

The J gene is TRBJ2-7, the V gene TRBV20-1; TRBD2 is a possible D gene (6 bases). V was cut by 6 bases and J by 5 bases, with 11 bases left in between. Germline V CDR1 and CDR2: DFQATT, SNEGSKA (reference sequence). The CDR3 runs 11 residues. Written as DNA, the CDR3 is TGCAGTGCCAGCGGCGGGAACGAGCAGTACTTC. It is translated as CSASGGNEQYF.

For the CDR3, the DNA is TGTGCCAGCAGCTCGGGGGGAATGCGGGAGACCCAGTACTTC. Protein sequence: CASSSGGMRETQYF. This chain joins TRBV7-2 and TRBJ2-5; 7 nucleotides agree with TRBD2. The CDR3 covers 14 residues. V lost 4 bases and J lost 5; bases outside the gene matches: 7. Germline assignment: CDR1 SGHTA and CDR2 FQGNSA.

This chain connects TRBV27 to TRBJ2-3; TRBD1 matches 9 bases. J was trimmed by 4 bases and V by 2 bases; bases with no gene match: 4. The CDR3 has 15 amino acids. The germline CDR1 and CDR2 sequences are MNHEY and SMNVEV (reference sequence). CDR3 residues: CASSLGTGFADTQYF. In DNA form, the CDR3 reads TGTGCCAGCAGTTTAGGGACAGGGTTCGCAGATACGCAGTATTTT.

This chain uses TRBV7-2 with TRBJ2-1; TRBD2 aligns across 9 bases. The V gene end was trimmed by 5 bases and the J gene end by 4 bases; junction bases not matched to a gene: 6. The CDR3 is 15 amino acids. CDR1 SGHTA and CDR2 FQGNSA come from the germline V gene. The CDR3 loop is CASSQRGEPYNEQFF. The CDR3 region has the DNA TGTGCCAGCAGCCAGCGGGGGGAGCCTTACAATGAGCAGTTCTTC. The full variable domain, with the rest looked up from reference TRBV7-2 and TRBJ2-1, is GAGVSQSPSNKVTEKGKDVELRCDPISGHTALYWYRQSLGQGLEFLIYFQGNSAPDKSGLPSDRFSAERTGGSVSTLTIQRTQQEDSAVYLCASSQRGEPYNEQFFGPGTRLTVL.

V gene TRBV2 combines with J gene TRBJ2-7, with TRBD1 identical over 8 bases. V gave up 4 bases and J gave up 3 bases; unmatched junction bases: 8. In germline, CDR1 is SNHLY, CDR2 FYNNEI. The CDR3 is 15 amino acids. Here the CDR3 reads CASSVPGGGVYEQYF. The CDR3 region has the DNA TGTGCCAGCAGTGTTCCAGGGGGCGGTGTCTACGAGCAGTACTTC.

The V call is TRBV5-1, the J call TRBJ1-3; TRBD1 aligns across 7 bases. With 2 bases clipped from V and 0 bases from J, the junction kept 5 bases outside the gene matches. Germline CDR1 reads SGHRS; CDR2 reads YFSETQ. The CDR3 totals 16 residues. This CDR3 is CASSFRDSFSGNTIYF. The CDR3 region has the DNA TGCGCCAGCAGCTTCCGGGACAGCTTCTCTGGAAACACCATATATTTT. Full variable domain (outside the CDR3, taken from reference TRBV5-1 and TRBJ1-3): KAGVTQTPRYLIKTRGQQVTLSCSPISGHRSVSWYQQTPGQGLQFLFEYFSETQRNKGNFPGRFSGRQFSNSRSEMNVSTLELGDSALYLCASSFRDSFSGNTIYFGEGSWLTVV.

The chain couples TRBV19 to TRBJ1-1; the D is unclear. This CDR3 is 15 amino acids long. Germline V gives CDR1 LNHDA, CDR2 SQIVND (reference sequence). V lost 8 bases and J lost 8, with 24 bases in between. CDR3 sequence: CASRSGPGGMLEAFF. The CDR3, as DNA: TGTGCCAGTCGCTCAGGACCTGGCGGGATGCTAGAAGCTTTCTTT. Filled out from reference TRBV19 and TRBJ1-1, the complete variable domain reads DGGITQSPKYLFRKEGQNVTLSCEQNLNHDAMYWYRQDPGQGLRLIYYSQIVNDFQKGDIAEGYSVSREKKESFPLTVTSAQKNPTAFYLCASRSGPGGMLEAFFGQGTRLTVV.

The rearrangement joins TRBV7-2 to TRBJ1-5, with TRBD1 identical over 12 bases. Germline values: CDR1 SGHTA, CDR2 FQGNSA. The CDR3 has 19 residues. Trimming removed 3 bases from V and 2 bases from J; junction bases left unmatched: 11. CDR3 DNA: TGTGCCAGCAGCTTCAAGTCGGGACAGGGGGCGCGCGGCAATCAGCCCCAGCATTTT. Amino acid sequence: CASSFKSGQGARGNQPQHF.

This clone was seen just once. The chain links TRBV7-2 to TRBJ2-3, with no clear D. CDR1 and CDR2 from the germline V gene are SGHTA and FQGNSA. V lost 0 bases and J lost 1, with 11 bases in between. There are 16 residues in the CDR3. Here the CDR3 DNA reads TGTGCCAGCAGCTTAGCGCTCGGTCAAGGCACAGATACGCAGTATTTT. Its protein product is CASSLALGQGTDTQYF.

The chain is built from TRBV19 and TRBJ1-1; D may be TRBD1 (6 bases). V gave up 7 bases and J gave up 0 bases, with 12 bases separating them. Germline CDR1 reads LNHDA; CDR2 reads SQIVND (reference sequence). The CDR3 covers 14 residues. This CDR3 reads CASTQTGLNTEAFF. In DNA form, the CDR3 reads TGTGCCAGTACTCAGACAGGACTGAACACTGAAGCTTTCTTT.

The CDR3 coding sequence is TGCGCCAGCAGCCCCGGGGGGTTAAATGAAAAACTGTTTTTT. It is translated as CASSPGGLNEKLFF. J is TRBJ1-4 and V is TRBV5-1, with TRBD1 as a possible D gene (5 bases). The V end was cut by 4 bases, the J end by 5 bases, with 12 bases between. Germline V gives CDR1 SGHRS, CDR2 YFSETQ. CDR3 size: 14 residues.

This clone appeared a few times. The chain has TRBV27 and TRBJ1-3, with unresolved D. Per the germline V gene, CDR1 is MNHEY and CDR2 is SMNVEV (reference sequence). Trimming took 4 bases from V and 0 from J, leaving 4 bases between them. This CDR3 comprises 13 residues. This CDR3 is CASSSLSGNTIYF. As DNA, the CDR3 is TGTGCCAGCAGTTCTCTCTCTGGAAACACCATATATTTT.

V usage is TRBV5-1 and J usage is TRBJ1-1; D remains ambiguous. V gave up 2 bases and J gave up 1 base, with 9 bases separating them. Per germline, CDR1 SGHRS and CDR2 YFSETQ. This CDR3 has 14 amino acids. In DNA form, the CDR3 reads TGCGCCAGCAGCTTTGGTCCAGGGAACACTGAAGCTTTCTTT. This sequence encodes CASSFGPGNTEAFF.

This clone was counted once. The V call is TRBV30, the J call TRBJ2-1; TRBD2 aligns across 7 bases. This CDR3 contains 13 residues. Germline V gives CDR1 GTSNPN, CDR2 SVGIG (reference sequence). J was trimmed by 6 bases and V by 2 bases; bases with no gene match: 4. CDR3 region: CAWSKGGGNEQFF. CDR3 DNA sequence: TGTGCCTGGAGTAAGGGCGGGGGCAATGAGCAGTTCTTC. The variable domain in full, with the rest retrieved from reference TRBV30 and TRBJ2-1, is SQTIHQWPATLVQPVGSPLSLECTVEGTSNPNLYWYRQAAGRGLQLLFYSVGIGQISSEVPQNLSASRPQDRQFILSSKKLLLSDSGFYLCAWSKGGGNEQFFGPGTRLTVL.

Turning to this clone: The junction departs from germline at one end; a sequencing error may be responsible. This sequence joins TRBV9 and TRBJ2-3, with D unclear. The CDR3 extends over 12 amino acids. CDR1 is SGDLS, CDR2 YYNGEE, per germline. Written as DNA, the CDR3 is TGTGCCAGCAGCGCCCTTACAGAAACGCAGTATTTT. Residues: CASSALTETQYF.

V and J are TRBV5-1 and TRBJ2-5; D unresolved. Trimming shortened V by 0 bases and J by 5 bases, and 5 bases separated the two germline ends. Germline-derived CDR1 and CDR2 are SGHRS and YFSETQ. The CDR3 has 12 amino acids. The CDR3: CASSLGSETQYF. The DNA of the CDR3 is TGCGCCAGCAGCTTGGGGAGTGAGACCCAGTACTTC.